The clone carrying this T cell receptor beta chain came up a few times. The target antigen is unknown. The data stem from a study of shared clonotypes between healthy human individuals. General study findings and limits: Some naive CD4 clonotypes, 5% to 5.5%, turned up in common across four donors.

The V end was cut by 4 bases, the J end by 3 bases, with 6 bases between. This CDR3 is built from 12 residues. In germline, CDR1 is GTSNPN, CDR2 SVGIG (reference sequence). Clones were sequenced by immunoSEQ multiplex PCR, and TCRdb holds only the in-frame ones, with some missing. The table lists about 960,000 clones, around 80% of them singletons. The source material was memory CD4+ T cells sorted from blood. Noted subset: CD45RA-negative fraction. The chain recombines TRBV30 with TRBJ2-2; D gene uncertain. This TCR was sampled from a man younger than 35 in good health. The CDR3 nucleotides are TGTGCCTGGAATAGGGACACCGGGGAGCTGTTTTTT. This codes for CAWNRDTGELFF.